The 3 T cell receptor beta chains given below trace back to one sample, sequenced in a study of T cell responses to AZD1222 COVID-19 vaccine. TCRdb's table, derived via immunoSEQ multiplex PCR, lists solely in-frame clones and lacks some. This sample has around 110,000 clones, with around 89% found just once. The sequenced sample was peripheral blood, obtained on day 0 of AZD1222 vaccination. These receptors originate from an adult in good health.

The chain links TRBV4-1 to TRBJ1-3; D is unclear. V shed 2 bases and J shed 7 bases, with 12 bases lying between them. The CDR3 covers 14 residues. Per germline, CDR1 MGHRA and CDR2 YSYEKL. The CDR3 here is CASSQPSGGNTIYF. As DNA, the CDR3 is TGCGCCAGCAGCCAACCCTCGGGCGGGAACACCATATATTTT.

The chain uses TRBV27 and TRBJ2-5; D is perhaps TRBD1 or TRBD2 (6 bases each). CDR3 length: 16 amino acids. CDR1 and CDR2 (germline): MNHEY, SMNVEV (reference sequence). Trimming cost V 4 bases and J 3 bases, with 18 bases left between them. Here the CDR3 reads CASSSLGGRKKETQYF. The CDR3 nucleotides read TGTGCCAGCAGTTCGTTGGGGGGCCGAAAGAAAGAGACCCAGTACTTC.

This clone showed up just once. The chain uses TRBV9 and TRBJ1-2, with D possibly TRBD1 on 6 matching bases. Germline values: CDR1 SGDLS, CDR2 YYNGEE. This CDR3 has 15 residues. V lost 4 bases, J lost 2 bases, and 15 bases lay in between. Written as DNA, the CDR3 is TGTGCCAGCAGCCCGCGAGGGGGTCCGAACTATGGCTACACCTTC. Its translation: CASSPRGGPNYGYTF.